The rows below give T cell receptor beta chains drawn from one sample of a study of T cell responses to AZD1222 COVID-19 vaccine. The data were produced by immunoSEQ multiplex PCR, yet TCRdb's version contains in-frame clones alone and is incomplete. The sample has under 100,000 clones, about 88% seen once. Sample: peripheral blood, taken on day 0 of AZD1222 vaccination. The receptors here all came from an adult in good health. Each CDR3 is given with its conserved first and last residue. The order of the fields is D gene, V gene, clone size, J gene, CDR3 protein, CDR3 DNA. A D gene is named only where the DNA matches it firmly. Expanded clones are given a class, and other clones once, few, many or no size at all.

NA	TRBV6-5	NA	TRBJ1-4	CASRRKMAANEKLFF	TGTGCCAGCAGGAGGAAGATGGCAGCTAATGAAAAACTGTTTTTT
TRBD2	TRBV11-3	NA	TRBJ2-3	CASSPRTSGDQDTQYF	TGTGCCAGCAGCCCCCGGACTAGCGGGGATCAAGATACGCAGTATTTT
NA	TRBV9	few	TRBJ2-5	CASSASRQETQYF	TGTGCCAGCAGCGCCTCACGACAAGAGACCCAGTACTTC
NA	TRBV14	NA	TRBJ1-6	CASSPGITNSPLHF	TGTGCCAGCAGCCCCGGGATTACCAATTCACCCCTCCACTTT
NA	TRBV11-2	NA	TRBJ1-6	CASSLVGVPLHF	TGTGCCAGCAGCTTAGTTGGGGTCCCCCTCCACTTT
TRBD1	TRBV5-4	NA	TRBJ1-3	CASSIDRGHGNTIYF	TGTGCCAGCAGCATTGACAGGGGGCACGGAAACACCATATATTTT
TRBD2	TRBV12-5	NA	TRBJ2-3	CASGANSGGTSGTDTQYF	TGTGCTAGTGGTGCCAATAGCGGGGGGACCTCTGGCACAGATACGCAGTATTTT
NA	TRBV7-8	NA	TRBJ2-2	CASSALPGSTGELFF	TGTGCCAGCAGCGCCCTGCCAGGGTCTACCGGGGAGCTGTTTTTT
TRBD2	TRBV11-2	NA	TRBJ2-7	CASSREGPEQYF	TGTGCCAGCAGCCGGGAGGGTCCAGAGCAGTACTTC
NA	TRBV3-1/TRBV3-2	NA	TRBJ1-5	CASSSQGSQPQHF	TGTGCCAGCAGCTCACAGGGAAGTCAGCCCCAGCATTTT
NA	TRBV5-1	NA	TRBJ2-7	CASSLAATTISYEQYF	TGCGCCAGCAGCTTGGCCGCGACAACCATCTCCTACGAGCAGTACTTC
TRBD1	TRBV7-9	NA	TRBJ1-1	CASSLVSGQETEAFF	TGTGCCAGCAGCTTAGTCTCCGGACAGGAAACTGAAGCTTTCTTT
NA	TRBV5-5	NA	TRBJ2-5	CASSPSTTQYF	TGTGCCAGCAGCCCCTCTACGACCCAGTACTTC
NA	TRBV9	NA	TRBJ1-6	CASNLEGGLGSPLHF	TGTGCCAGCAATCTGGAGGGAGGGCTTGGGTCACCCCTCCACTTT
NA	TRBV7-8	NA	TRBJ2-2	CASSKAGTSNTGELFF	TGTGCCAGCAGCAAAGCCGGGACGTCGAACACCGGGGAGCTGTTTTTT
NA	TRBV9	once	TRBJ1-6	CASSETDSTPLHF	TGTGCCAGCAGCGAGACGGACTCAACACCCCTCCACTTT
NA	TRBV10-3	NA	TRBJ2-5	CAISAFSEETQYF	TGTGCCATCAGTGCATTCAGCGAAGAGACCCAGTACTTC
NA	TRBV18	NA	TRBJ2-5	CASSPYADGETQYF	TGTGCCAGCTCACCGTACGCGGACGGGGAGACCCAGTACTTC
NA	TRBV21-1	NA	TRBJ1-2	CASNPPGGGPYGYTF	TGTGCCAGCAATCCCCCTGGGGGCGGTCCCTATGGCTACACCTTC
NA	TRBV5-4	NA	TRBJ1-5	CASSLEGQPQHF	TGTGCCAGCAGCTTGGAGGGTCAGCCCCAGCATTTT
TRBD2	TRBV2	few	TRBJ2-1	CASMSAGGVYNEQFF	TGTGCCAGCATGTCTGCGGGGGGCGTCTACAATGAGCAGTTCTTC
NA	TRBV2	NA	TRBJ2-6	CASSEPGGAPGANVLTF	TGTGCCAGCAGTGAGCCAGGAGGAGCTCCTGGGGCCAACGTCCTGACTTTC
NA	TRBV6-5	NA	TRBJ1-1	CASSKSLEGTEAFF	TGTGCCAGCAGTAAAAGTCTTGAGGGCACTGAAGCTTTCTTT
NA	TRBV3-1/TRBV3-2	NA	TRBJ1-2	CASSQAGSNYGYTF	TGTGCCAGCAGCCAAGCAGGTTCTAACTATGGCTACACCTTC
TRBD2	TRBV27	NA	TRBJ2-1	CASSPTNRGGVGNEQFF	TGTGCCAGCAGTCCAACGAACCGCGGGGGGGTTGGTAATGAGCAGTTCTTC
NA	TRBV15	NA	TRBJ1-5	CATSADEYQPQHF	TGTGCCACCAGCGCCGACGAATATCAGCCCCAGCATTTT
NA	TRBV18	NA	TRBJ1-5	CASSPQSGGGNQPQHF	TGTGCCAGCTCGCCCCAGAGTGGGGGGGGCAATCAGCCCCAGCATTTT
NA	TRBV3-1/TRBV3-2	NA	TRBJ1-2	CASSQESYGYTF	TGTGCCAGCAGCCAAGAAAGTTATGGCTACACCTTC
NA	TRBV3-1/TRBV3-2	NA	TRBJ2-7	CASSQNTKIYEQYF	TGTGCCAGCAGCCAAAATACAAAAATCTACGAGCAGTACTTC
NA	TRBV9	NA	TRBJ2-7	CASSPRPGFYEQYF	TGTGCCAGCAGCCCCCGACCGGGGTTCTACGAGCAGTACTTC
NA	TRBV11-2	NA	TRBJ1-2	CASSLYGSGYTF	TGTGCCAGCAGCTTATACGGCTCGGGCTACACCTTC
NA	TRBV2	NA	TRBJ1-6	CASSELTTVNSPLHF	TGTGCCAGCAGTGAATTGACAACTGTTAATTCACCCCTCCACTTT
NA	TRBV10-2	NA	TRBJ1-2	CASSEAGIGYGYTF	TGCGCCAGCAGTGAGGCAGGGATCGGCTATGGCTACACCTTC
NA	TRBV2	NA	TRBJ2-5	CASRRESGKKTQYF	TGTGCCAGCAGGAGGGAGTCGGGGAAAAAGACCCAGTACTTC
TRBD1	TRBV16	NA	TRBJ2-1	CASSQSSGTGGNEQFF	TGTGCCAGCAGCCAATCTTCCGGGACAGGTGGAAATGAGCAGTTCTTC
NA	TRBV6-1	NA	TRBJ1-3	CASSEWGNTIYF	TGTGCCAGCAGTGAATGGGGAAACACCATATATTTT
NA	TRBV7-8	NA	TRBJ1-5	CASSLGDRLSNQPQHF	TGTGCCAGCAGCTTAGGAGACAGGCTCAGCAATCAGCCCCAGCATTTT
NA	TRBV6-2/TRBV6-3	NA	TRBJ2-3	CASSYSRVSTDTQYF	TGTGCCAGCAGTTACTCGAGGGTTAGCACAGATACGCAGTATTTT
NA	TRBV18	NA	TRBJ1-6	CASHRTDNNSPLHF	TGTGCCAGCCACAGGACGGATAATAATTCACCCCTCCACTTT
TRBD1	TRBV9	once	TRBJ1-3	CASSASGTELLSSGNTIYF	TGTGCCAGCAGCGCCTCGGGGACAGAGCTTCTGAGCTCTGGAAACACCATATATTTT
NA	TRBV6-5	once	TRBJ1-2	CASSPGRVAMGGYTF	TGTGCCAGCAGTCCTGGGCGGGTGGCAATGGGTGGCTACACCTTC
NA	TRBV7-3	NA	TRBJ2-3	CASSPALARTDTQYF	TGTGCCAGCAGCCCCGCCCTAGCGAGAACAGATACGCAGTATTTT
NA	TRBV21-1	NA	TRBJ1-1	CARRLGTSTEAFF	TGTGCCAGAAGGCTCGGGACATCCACTGAAGCTTTCTTT
TRBD1	TRBV3-1/TRBV3-2	NA	TRBJ2-4	CASSAGTGAKNIQYF	TGTGCCAGCAGCGCCGGGACAGGGGCCAAAAACATTCAGTACTTC
TRBD2	TRBV6-4	NA	TRBJ2-2	CASSDSGLAGPANTGELFF	TGTGCCAGCAGTGACTCTGGCCTAGCGGGGCCTGCGAACACCGGGGAGCTGTTTTTT
TRBD1	TRBV6-6	NA	TRBJ1-2	CASSLQGADYGYTF	TGTGCCAGCAGTTTACAGGGGGCTGACTATGGCTACACCTTC
NA	TRBV14	NA	TRBJ1-2	CASSLITGTERNYGYTF	TGTGCCAGCAGCCTAATCACCGGGACGGAACGAAACTATGGCTACACCTTC
NA	TRBV30	NA	TRBJ2-7	CAWMISHEQYF	TGTGCCTGGATGATTTCCCACGAGCAGTACTTC
NA	TRBV28	NA	TRBJ1-5	CASSPGFLGQPQHF	TGTGCCAGCAGTCCAGGGTTCTTGGGCCAGCCCCAGCATTTT
TRBD2	TRBV5-1	NA	TRBJ2-5	CASSLAPSGGQETQYF	TGCGCCAGCAGCTTGGCGCCTAGCGGGGGCCAAGAGACCCAGTACTTC
NA	TRBV4-1	NA	TRBJ2-2	CASSQAGHTGELFF	TGCGCCAGCAGCCAAGCAGGGCACACCGGGGAGCTGTTTTTT
NA	TRBV10-3	few	TRBJ2-7	CATFEETVPYEQYF	TGTGCCACCTTCGAAGAGACGGTTCCCTACGAGCAGTACTTC
NA	TRBV6-1	NA	TRBJ1-5	CASSDRGSPMNQPQHF	TGTGCCAGCAGTGATCGGGGGTCCCCCATGAATCAGCCCCAGCATTTT